This TCR beta chain was observed in a study of OX40 agonist ivuxolimab in advanced cancers. No patient had autoimmune disease or received systemic immunosuppression. Blood got drawn at baseline, again on cycle 4 day 1, and then on cycle 7 day 1. Produced via immunoSEQ multiplex PCR; TCRdb's table is partial and in-frame only. The table records about 80,000 clones, roughly 80% of them present only once. Study-wide results and limits: Compared with others, partial responders at 0.1-3.0 mg/kg displayed clonal expansion among the lowest.

This clone appeared once. Antigen: not known. This TCR came from an adult with an advanced solid tumor such as melanoma, head and neck, liver or kidney cancer. The material was CD4+ or CD8+ T cells sorted from blood, obtained in a trial of the OX40 agonist ivuxolimab.

The chain's CDR3 is CASSTSGRYNEQFF. The CDR3 DNA reads as TGTGCCAGCTCGACTAGCGGTAGGTACAATGAGCAGTTCTTC. V usage is TRBV19 and J usage is TRBJ2-1; 9 bases line up with TRBD2. This CDR3 has 14 amino acids. V lost 9 bases, J lost 4 bases, and 7 bases stayed unmatched. Germline CDR1 and CDR2: LNHDA and SQIVND (reference sequence).